One and the same sample provided the 20 T cell receptor beta chains below, sequenced in a study of blood T cell repertoires in COVID-19 (dated by TCRdb to the early 2020s). Libraries were prepared through the immunoSEQ multiplex PCR assay. TCRdb's version of the immuneACCESS table is confined to in-frame rearrangements and falls short of the full clone set. An unresolved V gene accounts for under half of the shortfall where checked; the remainder is of unknown origin. Recorded for this sample are roughly 310,000 clones; about 88% of them occurred a single time. About 9.9% of the sample is taken by the ten largest. The specimen was PBMCs or T cells enriched from blood (not recorded which). Receptor source: a middle-aged woman who had recovered from COVID-19.

The chain recombines TRBV11-1 with TRBJ2-3; weak D call: TRBD2 (5 bases). The V and J ends lost 6 bases and 9 bases respectively, with 13 bases between them. In germline, CDR1 is SGHAT, CDR2 FQDESV (reference sequence). The CDR3 totals 12 residues. The CDR3 nucleotides read TGTGCCAGCAGAGTACCAGAGGGCACGCAGTATTTT. Translated, it gives CASRVPEGTQYF.

CDR3 nucleotide sequence: TGTGCCAGCAGTTACTCCGCGGGGGGCAATGAGCAGTTCTTC. Encoded protein: CASSYSAGGNEQFF. The rearrangement links TRBV6-5 to TRBJ2-1; 8 positions match TRBD2. CDR3 length: 14 amino acids. The J segment lost 6 bases and the V segment lost 0 bases, leaving 1 base of the junction unmatched. Germline V gene data show CDR1 as MNHEY and CDR2 as SVGAGI.

The genes are TRBV2 and TRBJ2-7, with 10 bases matching TRBD1. Germline values: CDR1 SNHLY, CDR2 FYNNEI. V was pared by 5 bases and J by 2 bases, with 6 bases of the junction left unmatched. The CDR3 has 15 amino acids. CDR3 bases: TGTGCCAGCAGTCCCTCCGGGACAGGGGCCTACGAGCAGTACTTC. This codes for CASSPSGTGAYEQYF. Using reference TRBV2 and TRBJ2-7 for the parts outside the CDR3, the full variable domain is EPEVTQTPSHQVTQMGQEVILRCVPISNHLYFYWYRQILGQKVEFLVSFYNNEISEKSEIFDDQFSVERPDGSNFTLKIRSTKLEDSAMYFCASSPSGTGAYEQYFGPGTRLTVT.

The chain has TRBV7-9 and TRBJ1-1; D is unclear. Germline V CDR1 and CDR2: SEHNR, FQNEAQ (reference sequence). Deletions cut 10 bases from V and 1 base from J, with 10 bases between. The CDR3 is made up of 12 amino acids. CDR3 region: CANGSPNTEAFF. The CDR3 region has the DNA TGTGCCAACGGGAGCCCGAACACTGAAGCTTTCTTT.

The J gene is TRBJ2-7, the V gene TRBV2; TRBD2 matches at 7 bases. Germline V gives CDR1 SNHLY, CDR2 FYNNEI. The CDR3 sequence is 16 residues long. Trimming at V came to 1 base and at J to 9 bases, leaving 15 bases not matched to a gene. CDR3 in amino acids: CASSEGLAVALEGQYF. CDR3 in DNA: TGTGCCAGCAGTGAAGGGCTAGCGGTGGCCTTAGAAGGGCAGTACTTC.

CDR3 sequence reads: CASSLLARGRTGTEAFF. The CDR3, as DNA: TGTGCCAGCAGTTTATTAGCCAGGGGGCGTACTGGTACTGAAGCTTTCTTT. V gene TRBV28 combines with J gene TRBJ1-1; 8 nucleotides align to TRBD1. After removal of 1 base from V and 5 bases from J, the junction contained 12 bases not matched to a gene. Germline assignment: CDR1 MDHEN and CDR2 SYDVKM. The CDR3 runs to 17 residues. Full variable domain (outside the CDR3, taken from reference TRBV28 and TRBJ1-1): DVKVTQSSRYLVKRTGEKVFLECVQDMDHENMFWYRQDPGLGLRLIYFSYDVKMKEKGDIPEGYSVSREKKERFSLILESASTNQTSMYLCASSLLARGRTGTEAFFGQGTRLTVV.

V gene TRBV11-3 combines with J gene TRBJ2-3, with D tentatively TRBD2 (5 bases). Germline loops: CDR1 SGHNT, CDR2 YENEEA. With 0 bases removed from V and 3 bases from J, the gap between germline ends came to 10 bases. CDR3 length: 15 residues. CDR3 residues: CASSLDRGWTDTQYF. The CDR3 region has the DNA TGTGCCAGCAGCTTAGACCGAGGGTGGACAGATACGCAGTATTTT.

The J gene is TRBJ1-2, the V gene TRBV28; 10 bases match TRBD1. Germline V gives CDR1 MDHEN, CDR2 SYDVKM. Unmatched junction bases numbered 8, after V lost 4 bases and J lost 3 bases. This CDR3 contains 16 residues. The CDR3 is CASSSPGQGLYYGYTF. The CDR3 coding sequence is TGTGCCAGCAGTTCACCGGGACAGGGGCTTTACTATGGCTACACCTTC.

This rearrangement joins TRBV9 to TRBJ1-2; D is unclear. CDR3 size: 14 residues. Germline CDR1 and CDR2: SGDLS and YYNGEE. V lost 0 bases, J lost 4 bases, and 10 bases lay in between. The CDR3 nucleotides are TGTGCCAGCAGCGTAGACGAGTTCCTCTATGGCTACACCTTC. Residues: CASSVDEFLYGYTF. The variable domain in full, completed from reference TRBV9 and TRBJ1-2, reads DSGVTQTPKHLITATGQRVTLRCSPRSGDLSVYWYQQSLDQGLQFLIQYYNGEERAKGNILERFSAQQFPDLHSELNLSSLELGDSALYFCASSVDEFLYGYTFGSGTRLTVV.

The chain employs TRBV7-9 and TRBJ1-2; 10 bases match TRBD1. V was pared by 4 bases and J by 4 bases, with 12 bases of the junction left unmatched. This CDR3 contains 17 residues. From germline, CDR1 is SEHNR and CDR2 FQNEAQ (reference sequence). This CDR3 is CASSSRDRGAEGYGYTF. CDR3 coding DNA: TGTGCCAGCAGCTCCCGGGACAGGGGTGCCGAGGGCTATGGCTACACCTTC.

This chain links TRBV18 with TRBJ2-2, with 10 bases matching TRBD1. Looked up from germline, CDR1 is KGHSH and CDR2 is LQKENI. V was clipped by 3 bases and J by 7 bases; unmatched bases: 2. CDR3 size: 14 residues. In DNA form, the CDR3 reads TGTGCCAGCTCACCGGGACAGGGGTTCGGGGAGCTGTTTTTT. Its protein product is CASSPGQGFGELFF.

The rearrangement joins TRBV5-8 to TRBJ1-5; D remains ambiguous. V was pared by 3 bases and J by 5 bases, with 3 bases between. Per germline, CDR1 SGHTS and CDR2 YDEGEE. This CDR3 contains 11 residues. The CDR3 DNA reads TGTGCCAGCAGCTCCGATCAGCCCCAGCATTTT. Translating gives CASSSDQPQHF. The full variable domain, with the rest looked up from reference TRBV5-8 and TRBJ1-5, is EAGVTQSPTHLIKTRGQQATLRCSPISGHTSVYWYQQALGLGLQFLLWYDEGEERNRGNFPPRFSGRQFPNYSSELNVNALELEDSALYLCASSSDQPQHFGDGTRLSIL.

The J gene is TRBJ2-7, the V gene TRBV4-1, with D unresolved. Trimming pared 0 bases from V and 2 bases from J, leaving 8 bases between. The CDR3 is made up of 14 amino acids. CDR1 MGHRA and CDR2 YSYEKL come from the germline V gene. The CDR3 is CASSQEAAPYEQYF. The CDR3 DNA sequence: TGCGCCAGCAGCCAAGAGGCTGCCCCCTACGAGCAGTACTTC.

V gene TRBV11-3 combines with J gene TRBJ2-3; 16 bases are a match to TRBD2. The CDR3 extends over 20 amino acids. V was pared by 2 bases and J by 1 base, with 9 bases of the junction left unmatched. Germline V CDR1 and CDR2: SGHNT, YENEEA. As DNA, the CDR3 is TGTGCCAGCAGCTTAAGTCCCGGGACTAGCGGGAGGGCGGGCACAGATACGCAGTATTTT. Translating it yields CASSLSPGTSGRAGTDTQYF.

The chain's CDR3 is CASSPGQGSLGTEAFF. DNA for the CDR3: TGTGCCAGCAGTCCCGGACAGGGATCTTTGGGCACTGAAGCTTTCTTT. This sequence joins TRBV28 and TRBJ1-1; TRBD1 agrees at 8 bases. CDR1 is MDHEN, CDR2 SYDVKM, per germline. The V gene end was trimmed by 5 bases and the J gene end by 4 bases; junction bases not matched to a gene: 12. The CDR3 is 16 residues long.

The V call is TRBV24-1, the J call TRBJ2-1; a possible D gene is TRBD1 (5 bases). CDR3 size: 13 residues. Germline lookup yields CDR1 KGHDR and CDR2 SFDVKD. Deletions cut 8 bases from V and 7 bases from J, with 14 bases between. CDR3 in DNA: TGTGCCACCAACTCTTGGGGCGCGAATGAGCAGTTCTTC. It yields the protein CATNSWGANEQFF.

The J gene is TRBJ1-1, the V gene TRBV11-3; TRBD1 is a possible D gene (6 bases). The CDR3 is 16 amino acids. CDR1 is SGHNT, CDR2 YENEEA, per germline. V lost 5 bases to trimming and J lost 0 bases, with 16 bases between them. CDR3 loop: CASSMGRGEVNTEAFF. The CDR3 nucleotides are TGTGCCAGCAGCATGGGCAGGGGTGAAGTGAACACTGAAGCTTTCTTT.

The chain uses TRBV6-5 and TRBJ2-7, with 11 bases aligning to TRBD1. The ends lost 6 bases at V and 0 bases at J; junction bases unmatched: 4. Germline-derived CDR1 and CDR2 are MNHEY and SVGAGI. This CDR3 is built from 15 residues. The CDR3, as DNA: TGTGCCAGCAGGGTCGGGACAGGGGGCTCCTACGAGCAGTACTTC. Its protein is CASRVGTGGSYEQYF.

The chain uses TRBV6-1 and TRBJ2-3; tentatively, D is TRBD1 (5 bases). Germline loops: CDR1 MNHNS, CDR2 SASEGT. This CDR3 contains 15 residues. With 1 base removed from V and 2 bases from J, the gap between germline ends came to 10 bases. Here the CDR3 DNA reads TGTGCCAGCAGTGAAGGGGGCAGTTACACAGATACGCAGTATTTT. Amino acid sequence: CASSEGGSYTDTQYF.

V gene TRBV2 combines with J gene TRBJ2-7; unclear D gene. This CDR3 has 15 amino acids. Between the trimmed V and J ends, which lost 3 bases and 0 bases, there was a span of 12 bases. CDR1 and CDR2 (germline): SNHLY, FYNNEI. The CDR3 sequence: CASSDLAATSYEQYF. The CDR3 bases are TGTGCCAGCAGTGATTTGGCGGCCACCTCCTACGAGCAGTACTTC.